This TCR beta chain was retrieved from a study of regulatory T cells in long-lasting Graves disease (dated by TCRdb to the early 2020s). General notes on the study: Patients with newly diagnosed Graves' disease had been on antithyroid drugs for under 3 months. Patients with persistent Graves' disease were compared with patients with newly diagnosed Graves' disease using TCR sequencing and RNA sequencing of peripheral blood. A total of around 35 samples underwent TCR sequencing, from about 13 patients with persistent Graves' disease and 20 or so patients with newly diagnosed Graves' disease. The study was registered as a clinical trial and conducted in China.

About this clonotype: Its antigen remains unidentified. Per-nucleotide qualities are absent, and no much larger clonotype sits a single base away.

The CDR3 holds 15 amino acids from the cysteine to the phenylalanine. Only CDR3 DNA is held: 45 bases, read in frame from base 1. The germline V gene sets CDR1 to MNHNS and CDR2 to SASEGT. Trimming takes 6 bases from V and 1 base from J, and the germline ends sit 13 bases apart. Overall study results and their limits: Persistent disease showed preferential use of TRBV28, TRBJ1-2 and TRBJ2-5, whereas newly diagnosed disease favored TRBV20-1 and TRBJ2-1. Compared with newly diagnosed patients, persistent Graves' disease patients had lower TCR Shannon entropy and fewer highly expanded clones, which suggests clonal expansion. More public clonotypes were shared among persistent patients (roughly 3,000) than among newly diagnosed patients (roughly 1,000). The authors noted that the small sample size was a limitation that may lower accuracy. The study examined only peripheral blood because the primary lesion, thyroid tissue, could not be accessed. Sequencing and analysis were restricted to the TCR beta chain.

Library creation used multiplex PCR. Sequencing instrument: Illumina HiSeq 4000. CDR3 regions were amplified by Arm-PCR with iRepertoire HTBI primers to construct TCR beta libraries. Before sequencing, the PCR products underwent gel purification. The authors processed their data as follows. Across samples, approximately 68 TRBV and roughly 13 TRBJ segments were identified and used for gene usage analysis of CDR3 amino acid clonotypes. Filtered high-quality paired reads were merged into contigs using COPE and FqMerger. BLAST was used to align contigs to the IMGT TRBV, TRBD and TRBJ reference genes, and CDR3 was defined following IMGT. Any clonotype with a frequency above 0.1% was counted as a highly expanded clone. Shannon entropy served as the measure of repertoire diversity, while the Gini coefficient captured V-J evenness. Public clonotypes were defined as clonotypes shared by more than one individual. Starting from the raw public reads, TCRdb applied fastp trimming at Q25, assembled clones with MiXCR and retained in-frame beta chains. Entries are consolidated by CDR3 protein sequence, retaining the most common genes and DNA. The V and J calls shown here were made by TCRdb, not taken from the authors' results. For this sample the table gives 500,000 or so distinct CDR3 sequences, of which 12% to 15% were detected only once. The top ten clones comprise 17% of the sample.

The time point label corresponds to: newly diagnosed GD, antithyroid drugs for less than 3 months. For both TCR sequencing and RNA sequencing, RNA was extracted from PBMCs using TRIzol. The diagnosis of Graves' disease followed American Thyroid Association guidelines. The patients came from an endocrinology department in Xi'an, China. Each patient gave roughly 10 milliliters of peripheral blood, collected in an EDTA anticoagulant tube. PBMCs were isolated by Ficoll Paque Plus density gradient separation without further T cell sorting. An Agilent 2100 Bioanalyzer and agarose gel were used to check RNA quality, and a NanoDrop 2000 was used to measure RNA concentration. This same sample was also taken into another study, of T cells in Graves' hyperthyroidism and ophthalmopathy. As described in the second report: Stable Graves' hyperthyroidism was defined as no progression to ophthalmopathy during 18 months of follow-up. Hyperthyroidism patients were newly diagnosed, with disease duration under 2 months, and aged 18 to 65 years. Exclusion was applied to patients with uncontrolled infections, other autoimmune diseases, pregnancy or lactation. Clinical symptoms, serum thyroxine and TRAb, thyroid ultrasound, and orbital computed tomography formed the basis for the diagnoses. For the first round of RT-PCR on the TCR CDR3, the HTBI primer set was used together with the Qiagen OneStep RT-PCR kit. Blood samples also contained most of the expanded thyroid clonotypes (frequency above 0.001), which suggests that blood repertoires may reflect thyroid immune responses. In cross-validation, a model built on a 13 V-J signature told ophthalmopathy apart from stable hyperthyroidism with under 90% sensitivity and roughly 82% specificity, and in testing the same model reached 80%/75%. During validation, the model predicted progression to ophthalmopathy a median of approximately 7 months ahead of onset, with almost 71% sensitivity and 72% to 85% specificity. To identify distinguishing TCR V-J signatures, a discovery cohort of about 95 patients was used, comprising 43 with Graves' ophthalmopathy and around 57 with stable Graves' hyperthyroidism. An independent validation cohort of around 19 hyperthyroidism patients and 17 patients who later progressed to ophthalmopathy tested prospective prediction of ophthalmopathy. For training and testing, the approximately 92 patients in the discovery cohort were randomly divided in a 7:3 ratio. The study also compared thyroid tissue and blood T-cell repertoires from roughly 6 Graves' hyperthyroidism patients. After sampling, hyperthyroidism patients received methimazole starting at 30 mg daily, and ophthalmopathy patients received high-dose intravenous methylprednisolone. Libraries were constructed in a second round of multiplex PCR, after which size selection and purification were performed. Libraries were sequenced paired-end with 100 bp reads on an Illumina HiSeq2000. SOAPnuke was used to process the raw data, throwing out any read that contained adapters or uncalled bases, had a mean Phred below 15, or lacked an exact constant-primer or identifier match. High-quality paired reads were merged with COPE v1.2.5, and unique nucleotide sequences were defined as clonotypes. Clonotypes were aligned to IMGT TRBV, TRBD and TRBJ reference segments using MiTCR v1.1. Analysis was restricted to V-J combinations with a frequency above 0.0001, which covered roughly 99% of repertoires. The TCS score was defined as the ratio of F50 (clonal expansion) to E x V (chaos), calculated using BLOSUM62-based TCRdist between CDR3 peptides within each V-J. Welch's t-statistics and random forest reduced just over 500 V-J features to under 15, which were used in a naive Bayes classifier (R e1071). No statistical method was used to set the sample size in advance, and investigators knew the group allocation. TCR Vbeta CDR3 sequencing of approximately 140 peripheral blood samples (over 40 ophthalmopathy, 75 to 85 hyperthyroidism and some 17 progressor patients) is reported in the paper.

Recombination linked TRBV6-1 to TRBJ1-5; TRBD1 is perhaps the D gene, given 6 matching bases. The clonotype was recovered from a woman aged 45-60 years with Graves disease. Donor details come from another sample of the same person, matched by shared clones. The specimen comprised peripheral blood mononuclear cells (PBMCs), sampled at new diagnosis, from a patient treated with antithyroid drugs. The nucleotides read TGTGCCAGCAGATTTAACAGGGAAAGCAATCAGCCCCAGCATTTT. Protein translation: CASRFNRESNQPQHF.